What follows describes a single TCR beta chain. Profiled with immunoSEQ multiplex PCR; TCRdb holds only in-frame clones, not every one. The sample yields fewer than 300,000 clones, about 91% seen once. These data come from a study of blood T cell repertoires in COVID-19. Across the whole study: T cells, B-cell-depleted T cells, or PBMCs provided the cDNA or gDNA that served as material.

The V gene's germline CDR1 is SGHDT and CDR2 YYEEEE. The CDR3 totals 16 residues. The ends were cut back, 0 bases at V and 2 bases at J, with 12 bases in the middle. The clonotype comes from a woman in her thirties or forties with acute COVID-19. The sample taken for sequencing was PBMCs or T cells enriched from blood (not recorded which). The J gene is TRBJ1-5, the V gene TRBV5-6; D perhaps matches TRBD1 (6 bases). Written as DNA, the CDR3 is TGTGCCAGCAGCTTGGCCTCAGGGGATGGCAATCAGCCCCAGCATTTT. Translation: CASSLASGDGNQPQHF.